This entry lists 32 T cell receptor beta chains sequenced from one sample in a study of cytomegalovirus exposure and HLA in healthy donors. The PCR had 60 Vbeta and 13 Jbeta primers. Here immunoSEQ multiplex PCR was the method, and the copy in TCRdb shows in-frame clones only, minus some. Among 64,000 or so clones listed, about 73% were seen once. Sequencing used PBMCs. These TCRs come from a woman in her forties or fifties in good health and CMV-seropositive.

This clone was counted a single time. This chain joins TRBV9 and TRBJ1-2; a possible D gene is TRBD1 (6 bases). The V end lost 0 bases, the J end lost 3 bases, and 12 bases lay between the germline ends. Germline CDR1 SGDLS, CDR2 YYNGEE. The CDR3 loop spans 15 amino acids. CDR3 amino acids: CASSVETDSYYGYTF. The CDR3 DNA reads TGTGCCAGCAGCGTAGAGACGGACAGCTACTATGGCTACACCTTC.

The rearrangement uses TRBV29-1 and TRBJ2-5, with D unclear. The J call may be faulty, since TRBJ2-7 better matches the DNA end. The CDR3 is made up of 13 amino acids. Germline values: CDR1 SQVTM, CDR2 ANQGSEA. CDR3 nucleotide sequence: TGCAGCGTTGGCCTTGACAACTCCTACGAGCAGTACTTC. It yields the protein CSVGLDNSYEQYF.

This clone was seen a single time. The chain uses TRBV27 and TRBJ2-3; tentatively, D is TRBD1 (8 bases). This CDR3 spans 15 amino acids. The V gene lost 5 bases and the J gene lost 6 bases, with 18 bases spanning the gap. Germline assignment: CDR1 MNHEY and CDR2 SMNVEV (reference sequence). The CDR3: CASSPQQGGDDTQYF. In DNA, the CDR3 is TGTGCCAGCAGTCCTCAACAGGGGGGGGACGATACGCAGTATTTT.

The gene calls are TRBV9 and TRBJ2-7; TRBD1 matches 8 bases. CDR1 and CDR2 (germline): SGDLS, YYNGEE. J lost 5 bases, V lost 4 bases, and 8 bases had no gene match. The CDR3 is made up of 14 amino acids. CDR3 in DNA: TGTGCCAGCAGCCGCCTAGACAGGGGCCACGAGCAGTACTTC. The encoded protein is CASSRLDRGHEQYF.

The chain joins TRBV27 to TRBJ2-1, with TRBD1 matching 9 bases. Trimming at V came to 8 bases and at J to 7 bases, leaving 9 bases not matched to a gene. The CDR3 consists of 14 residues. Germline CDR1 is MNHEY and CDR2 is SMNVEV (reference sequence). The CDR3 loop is CASRGDRVRNEQFF. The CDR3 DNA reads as TGTGCCAGCCGAGGGGACAGGGTAAGGAATGAGCAGTTCTTC.

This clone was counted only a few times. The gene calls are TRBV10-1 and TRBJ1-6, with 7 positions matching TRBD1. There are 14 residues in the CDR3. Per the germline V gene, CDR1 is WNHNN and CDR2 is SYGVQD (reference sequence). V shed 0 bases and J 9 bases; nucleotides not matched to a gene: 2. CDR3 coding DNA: TGCGCCAGCAGTGAGTCAAGGGGGCCTTCACCCCTCCACTTT. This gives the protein CASSESRGPSPLHF.

The chain's CDR3 is CSVGLYNEQFF. CDR3 nucleotides: TGCAGCGTTGGGCTTTACAATGAGCAGTTCTTC. The genes are TRBV29-1 and TRBJ2-1; no clear D gene. This CDR3 region has 11 residues. Germline CDR1 reads SQVTM; CDR2 reads ANQGSEA. The V and J ends lost 4 bases and 4 bases respectively, with 5 bases between them.

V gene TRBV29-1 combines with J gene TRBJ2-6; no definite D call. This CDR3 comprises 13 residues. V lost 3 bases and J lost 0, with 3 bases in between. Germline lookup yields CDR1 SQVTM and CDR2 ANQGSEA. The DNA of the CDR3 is TGCAGCGTTGACAGCTCTGGGGCCAACGTCCTGACTTTC. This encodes CSVDSSGANVLTF.

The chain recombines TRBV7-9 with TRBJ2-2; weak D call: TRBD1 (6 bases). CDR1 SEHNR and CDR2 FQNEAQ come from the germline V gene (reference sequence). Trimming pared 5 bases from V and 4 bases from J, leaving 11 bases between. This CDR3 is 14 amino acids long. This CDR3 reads CASSPTRGTGELFF. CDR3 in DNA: TGTGCCAGCAGCCCTACCAGGGGCACCGGGGAGCTGTTTTTT. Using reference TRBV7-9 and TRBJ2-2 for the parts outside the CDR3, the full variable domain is DTGVSQNPRHKITKRGQNVTFRCDPISEHNRLYWYRQTLGQGPEFLTYFQNEAQLEKSRLLSDRFSAERPKGSFSTLEIQRTEQGDSAMYLCASSPTRGTGELFFGEGSRLTVL.

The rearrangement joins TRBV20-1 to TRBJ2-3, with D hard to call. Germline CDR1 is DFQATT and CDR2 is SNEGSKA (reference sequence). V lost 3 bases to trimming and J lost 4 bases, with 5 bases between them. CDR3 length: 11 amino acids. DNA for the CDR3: TGCAGTGCTAGTATCGCAGATACGCAGTATTTT. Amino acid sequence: CSASIADTQYF.

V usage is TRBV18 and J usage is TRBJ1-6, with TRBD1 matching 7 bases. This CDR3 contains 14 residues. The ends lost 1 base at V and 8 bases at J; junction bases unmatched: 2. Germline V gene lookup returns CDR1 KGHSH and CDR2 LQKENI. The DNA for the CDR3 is TGTGCCAGCTCACCACGACAGGGCTATTCACCCCTCCACTTT. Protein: CASSPRQGYSPLHF.

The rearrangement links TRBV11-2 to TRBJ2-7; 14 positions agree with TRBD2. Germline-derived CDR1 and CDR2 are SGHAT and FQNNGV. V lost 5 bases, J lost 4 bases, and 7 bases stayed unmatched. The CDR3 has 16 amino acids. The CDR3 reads CASSGRLAGGPYEQYF. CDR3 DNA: TGTGCCAGCAGCGGAAGACTAGCGGGGGGGCCGTACGAGCAGTACTTC.

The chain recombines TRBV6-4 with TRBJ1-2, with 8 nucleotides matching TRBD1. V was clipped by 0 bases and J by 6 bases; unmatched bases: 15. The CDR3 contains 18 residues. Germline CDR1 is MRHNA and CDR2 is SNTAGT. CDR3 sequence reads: CASSDSIRRSDRDHGYTF. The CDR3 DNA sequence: TGTGCCAGCAGTGACTCGATCAGAAGGTCGGACAGGGACCATGGCTACACCTTC.

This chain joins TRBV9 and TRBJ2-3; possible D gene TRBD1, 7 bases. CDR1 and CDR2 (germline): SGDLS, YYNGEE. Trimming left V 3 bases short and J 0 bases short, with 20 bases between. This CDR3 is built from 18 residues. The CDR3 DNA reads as TGTGCCAGCAGCGGGCGGGACAGACTCAGGTTCAGCACAGATACGCAGTATTTT. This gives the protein CASSGRDRLRFSTDTQYF.

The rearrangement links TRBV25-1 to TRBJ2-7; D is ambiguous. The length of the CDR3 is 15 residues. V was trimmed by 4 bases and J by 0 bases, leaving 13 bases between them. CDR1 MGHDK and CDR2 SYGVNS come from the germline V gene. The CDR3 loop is CASSAPLASSYEQYF. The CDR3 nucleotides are TGTGCCAGCAGTGCCCCTCTCGCGAGCTCCTACGAGCAGTACTTC.

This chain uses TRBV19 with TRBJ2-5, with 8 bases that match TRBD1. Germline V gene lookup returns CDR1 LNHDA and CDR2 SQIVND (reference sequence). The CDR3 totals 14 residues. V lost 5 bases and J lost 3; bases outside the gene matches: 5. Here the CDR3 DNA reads TGTGCCAGTAGTCCGGGACAGGCTAAAGAGACCCAGTACTTC. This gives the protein CASSPGQAKETQYF.

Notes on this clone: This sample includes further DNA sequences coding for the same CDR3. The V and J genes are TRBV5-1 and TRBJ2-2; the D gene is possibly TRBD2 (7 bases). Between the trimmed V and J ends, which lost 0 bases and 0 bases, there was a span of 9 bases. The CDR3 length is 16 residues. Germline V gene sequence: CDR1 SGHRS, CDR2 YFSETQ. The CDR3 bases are TGCGCCAGCAGCTTGGAGGGGGGGGCGAACACCGGGGAGCTGTTTTTT. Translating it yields CASSLEGGANTGELFF. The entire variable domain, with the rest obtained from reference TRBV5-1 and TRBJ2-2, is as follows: KAGVTQTPRYLIKTRGQQVTLSCSPISGHRSVSWYQQTPGQGLQFLFEYFSETQRNKGNFPGRFSGRQFSNSRSEMNVSTLELGDSALYLCASSLEGGANTGELFFGEGSRLTVL.

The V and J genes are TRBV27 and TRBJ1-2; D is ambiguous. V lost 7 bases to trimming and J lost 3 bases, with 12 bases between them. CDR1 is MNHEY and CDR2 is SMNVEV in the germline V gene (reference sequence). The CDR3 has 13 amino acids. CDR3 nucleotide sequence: TGTGCCAGCAAAACCGGGAGAGACTATGGCTACACCTTC. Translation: CASKTGRDYGYTF.

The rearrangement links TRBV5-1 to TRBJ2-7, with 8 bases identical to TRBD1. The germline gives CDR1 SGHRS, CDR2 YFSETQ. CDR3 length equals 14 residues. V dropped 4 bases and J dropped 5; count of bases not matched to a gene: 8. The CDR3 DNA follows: TGCGCCAGCAGCCTAACAGGGGGTCATAACGAGCAGTACTTC. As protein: CASSLTGGHNEQYF.

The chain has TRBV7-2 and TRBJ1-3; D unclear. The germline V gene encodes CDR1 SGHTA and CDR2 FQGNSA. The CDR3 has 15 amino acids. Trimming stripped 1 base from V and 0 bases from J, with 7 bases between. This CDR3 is CASSLVTSSGNTIYF. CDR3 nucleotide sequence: TGTGCCAGCAGCTTAGTTACATCCTCTGGAAACACCATATATTTT.

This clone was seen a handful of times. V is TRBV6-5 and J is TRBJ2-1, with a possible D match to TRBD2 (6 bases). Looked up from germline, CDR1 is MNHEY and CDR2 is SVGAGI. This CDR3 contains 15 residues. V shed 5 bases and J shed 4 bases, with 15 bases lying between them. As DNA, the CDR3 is TGTGCCAGCAGTCCCCCCGGGACTTCTTACAATGAGCAGTTCTTC. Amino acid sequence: CASSPPGTSYNEQFF.

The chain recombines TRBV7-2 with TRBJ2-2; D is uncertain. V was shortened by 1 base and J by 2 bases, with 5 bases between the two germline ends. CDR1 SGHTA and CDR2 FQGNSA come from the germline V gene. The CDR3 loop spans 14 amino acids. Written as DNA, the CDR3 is TGTGCCAGCAGCTTAGTTCTTAACACCGGGGAGCTGTTTTTT. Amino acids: CASSLVLNTGELFF.

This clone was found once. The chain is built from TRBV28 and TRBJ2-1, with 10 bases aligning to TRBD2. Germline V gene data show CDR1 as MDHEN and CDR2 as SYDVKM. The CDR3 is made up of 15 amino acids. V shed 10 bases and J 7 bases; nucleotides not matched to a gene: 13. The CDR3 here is CATGRAGGLLNEQFF. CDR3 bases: TGTGCCACCGGGCGAGCGGGAGGGCTACTGAATGAGCAGTTCTTC. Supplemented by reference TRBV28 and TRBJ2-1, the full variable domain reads DVKVTQSSRYLVKRTGEKVFLECVQDMDHENMFWYRQDPGLGLRLIYFSYDVKMKEKGDIPEGYSVSREKKERFSLILESASTNQTSMYLCATGRAGGLLNEQFFGPGTRLTVL.

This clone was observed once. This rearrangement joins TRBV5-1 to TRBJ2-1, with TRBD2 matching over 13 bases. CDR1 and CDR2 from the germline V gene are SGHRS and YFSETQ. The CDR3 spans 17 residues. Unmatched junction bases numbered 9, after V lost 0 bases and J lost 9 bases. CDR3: CASSLARTSGGGGEQFF. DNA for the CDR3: TGCGCCAGCAGCTTGGCCCGGACTAGCGGGGGAGGGGGTGAGCAGTTCTTC.

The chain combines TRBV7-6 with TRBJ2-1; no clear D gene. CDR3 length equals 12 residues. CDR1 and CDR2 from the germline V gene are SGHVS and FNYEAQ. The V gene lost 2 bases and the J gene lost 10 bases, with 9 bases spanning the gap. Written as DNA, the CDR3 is TGTGCCAGCAGCTTACCCCTACGGGAGCAGTTCTTC. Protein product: CASSLPLREQFF.

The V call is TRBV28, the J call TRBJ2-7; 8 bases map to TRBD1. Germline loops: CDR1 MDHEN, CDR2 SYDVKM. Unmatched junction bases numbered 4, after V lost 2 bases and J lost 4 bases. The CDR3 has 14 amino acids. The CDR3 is CASSLPWTGYEQYF. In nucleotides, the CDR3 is TGTGCCAGCAGTTTACCTTGGACAGGGTACGAGCAGTACTTC.

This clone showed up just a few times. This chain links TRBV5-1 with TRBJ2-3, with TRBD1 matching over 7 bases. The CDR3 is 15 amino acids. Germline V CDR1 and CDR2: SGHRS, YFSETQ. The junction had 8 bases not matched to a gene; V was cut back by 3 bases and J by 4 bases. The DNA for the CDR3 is TGCGCCAGCAGCTCCGGGACAGAACATGCAGATACGCAGTATTTT. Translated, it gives CASSSGTEHADTQYF.

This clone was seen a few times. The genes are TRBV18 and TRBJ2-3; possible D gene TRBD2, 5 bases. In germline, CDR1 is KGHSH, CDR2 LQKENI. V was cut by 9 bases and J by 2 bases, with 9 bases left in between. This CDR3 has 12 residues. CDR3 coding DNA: TGTGCCAGTCGGGATACCACAGATACGCAGTATTTT. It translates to CASRDTTDTQYF.

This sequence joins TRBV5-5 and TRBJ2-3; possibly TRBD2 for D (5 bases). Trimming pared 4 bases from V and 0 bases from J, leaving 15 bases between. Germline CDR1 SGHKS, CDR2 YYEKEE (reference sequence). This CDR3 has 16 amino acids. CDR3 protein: CASSRKGAESTDTQYF. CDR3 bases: TGTGCCAGCAGCCGAAAAGGAGCGGAAAGCACAGATACGCAGTATTTT.

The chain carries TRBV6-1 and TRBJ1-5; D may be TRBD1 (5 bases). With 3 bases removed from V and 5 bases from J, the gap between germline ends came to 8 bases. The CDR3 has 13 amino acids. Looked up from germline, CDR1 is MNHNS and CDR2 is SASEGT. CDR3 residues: CASSDQGYQPQHF. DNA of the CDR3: TGTGCCAGCAGTGACCAGGGATATCAGCCCCAGCATTTT.

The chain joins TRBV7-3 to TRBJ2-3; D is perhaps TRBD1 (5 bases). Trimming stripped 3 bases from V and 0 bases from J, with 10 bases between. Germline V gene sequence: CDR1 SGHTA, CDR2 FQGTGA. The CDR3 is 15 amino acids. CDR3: CASSLLGASTDTQYF. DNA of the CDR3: TGTGCCAGCAGCTTGTTAGGGGCTAGCACAGATACGCAGTATTTT.

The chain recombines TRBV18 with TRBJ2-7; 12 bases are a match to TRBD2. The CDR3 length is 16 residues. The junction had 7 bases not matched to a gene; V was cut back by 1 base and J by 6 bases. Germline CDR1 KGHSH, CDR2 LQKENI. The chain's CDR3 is CASSPQQTSGSREQYF. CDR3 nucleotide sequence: TGTGCCAGCTCACCACAACAGACTAGCGGGAGCCGCGAGCAGTACTTC.